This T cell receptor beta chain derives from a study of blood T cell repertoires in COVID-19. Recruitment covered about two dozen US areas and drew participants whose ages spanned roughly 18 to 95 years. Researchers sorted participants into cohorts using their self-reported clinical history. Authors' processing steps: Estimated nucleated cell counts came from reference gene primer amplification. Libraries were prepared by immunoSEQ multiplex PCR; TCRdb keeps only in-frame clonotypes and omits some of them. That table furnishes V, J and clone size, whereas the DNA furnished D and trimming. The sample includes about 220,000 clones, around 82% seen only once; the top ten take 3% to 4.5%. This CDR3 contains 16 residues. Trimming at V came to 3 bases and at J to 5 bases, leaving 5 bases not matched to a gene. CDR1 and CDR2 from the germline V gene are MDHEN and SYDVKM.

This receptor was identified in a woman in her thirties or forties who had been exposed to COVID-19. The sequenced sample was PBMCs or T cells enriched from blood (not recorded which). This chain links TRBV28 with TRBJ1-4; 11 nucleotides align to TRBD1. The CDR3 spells CASSFGQGANNEKLFF. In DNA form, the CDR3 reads TGTGCCAGCAGTTTTGGACAGGGGGCCAACAATGAAAAACTGTTTTTT.